This TCR beta chain appears in the sequencing data of a study of beta chain features in type 1 diabetes. Study-wide points: Small HLA sub-analyses could not settle whether HLA shapes TCRB rearrangement.

cDNA synthesis used the whole RNA isolate, giving expressed TCRB sequences. The average read count of naive, central memory and regulatory T cell samples was approximately 3.5 million. Clones were read by immunoSEQ multiplex PCR, and TCRdb kept only the in-frame ones, dropping some. This table has hundreds of thousands of clones, under 20% appearing once. The table lists this clone with a few counts. The target antigen is unknown. Additional DNA sequences in this sample encode the identical CDR3. This TCR was sampled from a woman between 18 and 29 years old in good health. The specimen was naive CD4+ T cells from blood.

The CDR3 here is CASSLWGSGGETQYF. In nucleotides, the CDR3 is TGTGCCAGCAGTTTATGGGGTAGCGGAGGAGAGACCCAGTACTTC. V usage is TRBV28 and J usage is TRBJ2-5, with D perhaps TRBD2 (6 bases). V was trimmed by 0 bases and J by 4 bases, leaving 12 bases between them. The length of the CDR3 is 15 residues. Germline CDR1 is MDHEN and CDR2 is SYDVKM.